Listed below are T cell receptor beta chains from one sample, sequenced in a study of cytomegalovirus exposure and HLA in healthy donors. Libraries were prepared by immunoSEQ multiplex PCR; TCRdb keeps only in-frame clonotypes and omits some of them. The table has a few hundred thousand clones, about nine tenths seen once; the top ten hold roughly 1.6%. Sequences were obtained from PBMCs. The source is a girl aged 2 to 10 in good health and CMV-seronegative. The CDR3 runs from the conserved cysteine through the conserved F or W. A D gene is named only where the DNA matches it firmly. Rows may omit the clone size; those that give it use once, few, many or a size class.

15	NA	TRBV28	NA	TRBJ1-5	CASSPGGQGNQPQHF	TGTGCCAGCAGCCCGGGGGGGCAGGGCAATCAGCCCCAGCATTTT
16	TRBD2	TRBV7-2	NA	TRBJ2-2	CASSLVIWAGAGELFF	TGTGCCAGCAGCTTAGTAATCTGGGCGGGAGCCGGGGAGCTGTTTTTT
15	NA	TRBV7-2	once	TRBJ2-7	CASSSVRGISYEQYF	TGTGCCAGCAGCTCCGTTCGGGGTATATCCTACGAGCAGTACTTC
13	NA	TRBV27	NA	TRBJ1-1	CASSLGSGFEAFF	TGTGCCAGCAGTTTAGGGTCAGGCTTTGAAGCTTTCTTT
15	TRBD1	TRBV13	NA	TRBJ1-3	CASSLTGVSGNTIYF	TGTGCCAGCAGCTTGACAGGGGTCTCTGGAAACACCATATATTTT
18	TRBD2	TRBV4-2	NA	TRBJ2-7	CASSPSSGLAGGRYEQYF	TGTGCCAGCAGCCCTTCTTCGGGACTAGCGGGAGGGAGGTACGAGCAGTACTTC
12	TRBD1	TRBV6-5	NA	TRBJ1-6	CASRQGRSPLHF	TGTGCCAGCCGACAGGGTCGGTCACCCCTCCACTTT
17	TRBD1	TRBV18	NA	TRBJ1-1	CASSKMPGQTDYNEAFF	TGTGCCAGCTCAAAGATGCCGGGACAGACGGATTATAATGAAGCTTTCTTT
16	NA	TRBV28	NA	TRBJ1-1	CASSSAGAGGGTEAFF	TGTGCCAGCAGTTCGGCCGGCGCGGGGGGTGGCACTGAAGCTTTCTTT
18	TRBD2	TRBV2	NA	TRBJ2-1	CASSEFVRGGGPGNEQFF	TGTGCCAGCAGTGAATTTGTCAGGGGCGGGGGGCCGGGCAATGAGCAGTTCTTC
14	TRBD1	TRBV5-4	NA	TRBJ2-7	CASSSGQGTYEQYF	TGTGCCAGCAGCTCTGGACAGGGGACCTACGAGCAGTACTTC
15	NA	TRBV19	NA	TRBJ1-5	CASRKGGGGVQPQHF	TGTGCCAGTAGGAAAGGAGGAGGGGGGGTTCAGCCCCAGCATTTT
14	NA	TRBV10-1	NA	TRBJ1-2	CASSESRSNYGYTF	TGCGCCAGCAGTGAGAGCCGGAGTAACTATGGCTACACCTTC
13	NA	TRBV4-1	NA	TRBJ2-5	CASSQGGGETQYF	TGCGCCAGCAGCCAAGGAGGGGGAGAGACCCAGTACTTC
15	TRBD1	TRBV6-6	NA	TRBJ2-2	CASRGTGWGTGELFF	TGTGCCAGCAGGGGGACAGGGTGGGGAACCGGGGAGCTGTTTTTT
18	TRBD1	TRBV15	NA	TRBJ2-6	CATSPSGQGPSGANVLTF	TGTGCCACCAGCCCTTCGGGACAGGGCCCCTCGGGGGCCAACGTCCTGACTTTC
13	NA	TRBV5-5	NA	TRBJ1-2	CASSGGKDYGYTF	TGTGCCAGCAGTGGGGGCAAGGATTATGGCTACACCTTC
17	NA	TRBV7-7	NA	TRBJ2-3	CASSLAPVPSSTDTQYF	TGTGCTAGCAGCTTAGCCCCAGTACCATCTAGCACAGATACGCAGTATTTT
14	NA	TRBV6-1	NA	TRBJ2-7	CASSEAGGSYEQYF	TGTGCCAGCAGTGAAGCAGGGGGCTCCTACGAGCAGTACTTC
14	NA	TRBV7-9	NA	TRBJ1-1	CASSSYSGYTEAFF	TGTGCCAGCAGCTCCTACTCGGGGTATACTGAAGCTTTCTTT
15	TRBD2	TRBV19	NA	TRBJ2-1	CASRGLAGGSSEQFF	TGTGCCAGCAGAGGACTAGCGGGAGGGTCAAGTGAGCAGTTCTTC
14	NA	TRBV7-8	NA	TRBJ2-1	CASSLDLSYNEQFF	TGTGCCAGCAGCCTGGACTTATCCTACAATGAGCAGTTCTTC
12	NA	TRBV11-2	NA	TRBJ2-7	CASSLGGNEQYF	TGTGCCAGCAGCTTAGGAGGGAACGAGCAGTACTTC
16	NA	TRBV29-1	NA	TRBJ1-1	CSVEVRSWDMNTEAFF	TGCAGCGTTGAAGTCCGCAGCTGGGACATGAACACTGAAGCTTTCTTT
16	TRBD2	TRBV10-3	NA	TRBJ2-7	CAISESMAGAGREQYF	TGTGCCATCAGTGAGTCGATGGCGGGTGCCGGGAGGGAGCAGTACTTC
15	TRBD2	TRBV7-9	NA	TRBJ2-1	CASSPAAGGQNEQFF	TGTGCCAGCTCCCCGGCCGCGGGGGGGCAGAATGAGCAGTTCTTC
12	TRBD1	TRBV30	NA	TRBJ1-2	CAQRGGAGGYTF	TGTGCCCAAAGAGGGGGCGCGGGGGGCTACACCTTC
14	NA	TRBV30	NA	TRBJ2-3	CAWSVSRRGDTQYF	TGTGCCTGGAGTGTGAGCAGACGGGGAGATACGCAGTATTTT
15	TRBD1	TRBV19	few	TRBJ1-2	CASSILNRGAYGYTF	TGTGCCAGTAGTATATTGAACAGGGGGGCCTATGGCTACACCTTC
13	TRBD1	TRBV9	NA	TRBJ1-2	CASSVGDRVGYTF	TGTGCCAGCAGCGTAGGGGACAGGGTTGGCTACACCTTC
13	NA	TRBV11-2	NA	TRBJ2-7	CASSLGTDYEQYF	TGTGCCAGCAGCTTAGGGACAGACTACGAGCAGTACTTC
15	NA	TRBV6-1	NA	TRBJ2-5	CASSPGGGMGETQYF	TGTGCCAGCAGTCCTGGAGGTGGAATGGGGGAGACCCAGTACTTC
18	TRBD1	TRBV29-1	NA	TRBJ1-1	CSVDKLPGQGLANTEAFF	TGCAGCGTTGATAAATTACCGGGACAGGGACTGGCGAACACTGAAGCTTTCTTT
16	NA	TRBV5-1	NA	TRBJ1-2	CASSPIAGGAGYGYTF	TGCGCCAGCAGCCCAATCGCGGGGGGCGCGGGCTATGGCTACACCTTC
14	NA	TRBV6-1	NA	TRBJ2-7	CASSTRLIPDEQYF	TGTGCCAGCAGTACCCGACTTATCCCTGACGAGCAGTACTTC
15	NA	TRBV7-2	NA	TRBJ2-1	CASSPRLSSYNEQFF	TGTGCCAGCAGCCCACGCCTAAGCTCCTACAATGAGCAGTTCTTC
18	TRBD1	TRBV4-1	NA	TRBJ2-1	CASSQESMTDRGNNEQFF	TGCGCCAGCAGCCAAGAATCCATGACGGACAGGGGGAATAATGAGCAGTTCTTC
16	NA	TRBV1	NA	TRBJ2-3	CTSSPALRQYTDTQYF	TGCACCAGCAGCCCGGCTCTGAGACAGTACACAGATACGCAGTATTTT
14	TRBD1	TRBV9	NA	TRBJ1-4	CASSDQGAIEKLFF	TGTGCCAGCAGCGATCAGGGGGCGATCGAAAAACTGTTTTTT
15	NA	TRBV14	once	TRBJ2-2	CASSQMTGFTGELFF	TGTGCCAGCAGCCAAATGACAGGTTTCACCGGGGAGCTGTTTTTT
14	TRBD1	TRBV23-1	NA	TRBJ2-7	CASSDRQGNYEQYF	TGCGCCAGCAGTGACCGACAGGGGAACTACGAGCAGTACTTC
15	NA	TRBV4-1	NA	TRBJ2-2	CASSHLMGKTGELFF	TGCGCCAGCAGCCACCTTATGGGCAAAACCGGGGAGCTGTTTTTT
16	TRBD2	TRBV29-1	NA	TRBJ2-1	CSPLLRSAGAYNEQFF	TGCAGCCCCCTCTTGAGGTCGGCGGGGGCCTACAATGAGCAGTTCTTC
15	TRBD1	TRBV7-2	NA	TRBJ1-3	CASSGQGSSGNTIYF	TGTGCCAGCAGCGGACAGGGGAGCTCTGGAAACACCATATATTTT
12	NA	TRBV9	NA	TRBJ1-1	CASSSQGNEAFF	TGTGCCAGCAGCAGCCAGGGTAATGAAGCTTTCTTT
14	NA	TRBV11-2	NA	TRBJ1-1	CASSFGGRNTEAFF	TGTGCCAGCAGCTTCGGGGGGCGAAACACTGAAGCTTTCTTT
13	NA	TRBV10-1	NA	TRBJ1-1	CASTGRQNTEAFF	TGCGCCAGCACAGGGAGGCAGAACACTGAAGCTTTCTTT
15	TRBD2	TRBV7-9	once	TRBJ2-7	CASSLGTSGFYEQYF	TGTGCCAGCAGCTTAGGCACTAGCGGATTCTACGAGCAGTACTTC
12	NA	TRBV30	NA	TRBJ1-3	CAWSVFGNTIYF	TGTGCCTGGAGTGTCTTTGGAAACACCATATATTTT
15	NA	TRBV10-1	NA	TRBJ2-1	CASSESGRPVNEQFF	TGCGCCAGCAGTGAGTCGGGGAGACCGGTCAATGAGCAGTTCTTC
16	TRBD1	TRBV27	NA	TRBJ1-1	CASSLLPGGGSTEAFF	TGTGCCAGCAGTTTATTACCAGGGGGCGGGAGCACTGAAGCTTTCTTT
15	TRBD1	TRBV5-1	NA	TRBJ2-7	CASSFRTGGIYEQYF	TGCGCCAGCAGCTTCCGGACAGGGGGTATATACGAGCAGTACTTC
17	TRBD1	TRBV7-9	NA	TRBJ1-1	CSSSKIVTGAMNTEAFF	TGTTCCAGCAGCAAGATAGTTACAGGGGCGATGAACACTGAAGCTTTCTTT
13	NA	TRBV23-1	NA	TRBJ1-2	CASSLGGDYGYTF	TGCGCCAGCAGTCTCGGGGGTGACTATGGCTACACCTTC